This T cell receptor (beta chain) came from a study of CD8+ T cells in alopecia areata (dated by TCRdb to about 2018). Broadly, across the study: Treated patients were enrolled in an open-label pilot trial of oral tofacitinib, 5 to 10 mg twice daily, for moderate-to-severe alopecia areata. Patients received tofacitinib for 6 to 18 months and were then followed off drug for 6 months to check for delayed response and recurrence. Patients on tofacitinib were biopsied at baseline and after 4 and 24 weeks of treatment, and several of the patients also had a later scalp biopsy. Disease severity in treated patients was measured with the SALT score, which quantifies the percentage of affected scalp surface area. Scalp clonality was compared across normal scalp (n=4), patchy alopecia areata scalp (n=8), and alopecia totalis/universalis scalp (n=8). The RNA source kit depended on sample type: the PAXgene miRNA kit for fixed scalp, the miRNeasy kit for PBMCs, and the RNeasy kit for mouse skin. Scalp tissue and sorted CD4+ and CD8+ peripheral blood T cells from patchy and totalis/universalis alopecia areata patients and from healthy controls were covered by human TCRbeta sequencing. The study used high-throughput TCRbeta sequencing to examine T cell clonal expansion in alopecia areata, in both the C3H/HeJ mouse model and human patients. TCRbeta CDR3 regions were amplified by immunoSEQ multiplex PCR using 35 Vbeta forward and 13 Jbeta reverse primers. On the study overall, not on this receptor specifically: Unlike mouse skin, where gammadelta T cells dominate, normal human skin contains resident alphabeta T cells that get sequenced too, which complicates analysis of the scalp TCR repertoire. Lesional scalp, especially in alopecia totalis/universalis, showed higher clonality and more expanded CD8+ clones than normal scalp, suggesting antigenic drive. Shared TCR sequences between patients were less evident than in mice, which may be partly attributable to HLA diversity in the patient population. Because the treated cohort was small and included a single nonresponder, larger studies are needed to assess links between baseline CD8+ expansion and response. Tofacitinib significantly lowered scalp clonality and the number of expanded CD8+ clones among the top 100 scalp clones. During tofacitinib treatment, many expanded lesional clones stuck around in both scalp and blood, and this persistence may partly explain why relapse happens after treatment is stopped.

The time point label on this specimen signifies: 24 weeks on oral tofacitinib. The treatment or condition tag for this specimen amounts to: oral pan-JAK inhibitor, 5-10 mg twice daily. Lesional scalp punch biopsies and peripheral blood were obtained from alopecia areata patients. PBMCs were isolated by density centrifugation and stained for CD3, CD4 and CD8, after which CD4+ and CD8+ T cells were sorted on a FACSAria. The sample holds a few counts of this clone. Its antigen remains unidentified. No much larger clone is present one base from it, and per-base qualities are unavailable. Preparation of the library involved the immunoSEQ multiplex PCR assay. To provide template for TCR sequencing, every sample had RNA extracted and reverse transcribed into cDNA. SuperScript III was used to make first-strand cDNA, primed with a 2:1 mix of oligo-dT and random hexamers. A synthetic immune receptor repertoire was used to assess amplification bias, and residual bias was removed computationally. Per the original workflow: Raw reads were preprocessed for error removal, and CDR3 was defined according to IMGT conventions as running from the conserved cysteine to phenylalanine. Clonality was calculated as 1 minus Shannon entropy normalized by log2 of the number of productive unique TCRs. Whether each scalp clone was CD4 or CD8 was inferred by checking scalp TCRbeta sequences against the CD4 and CD8 repertoires from sorted blood. TCRdb obtained this table from immuneACCESS and retained in-frame rearrangements with V and J assigned. These tables miss some clones; where compared with another copy, unresolved V genes account for less than half of the shortfall, and the remainder is unexplained. That table gives V, J and clone size, and the DNA gave D and trimming. Across this sample there are approximately 190,000 clones, with about 62% seen only once. The ten largest clones capture 5% to 6% of the sample.

V is reduced by 11 bases and J by 0 bases, leaving a spacing of 22 bases between them. CDR1 is given as LNHDA and CDR2 as SQIVND, both from the germline V gene (reference sequence). The CDR3 spans 16 residues, from the cysteine through the phenylalanine. The only DNA kept is the CDR3, 48 bases in frame from the first base. The sequence links TRBV19 to TRBJ1-2; no confident D gene assignment can be made. Sequenced here: CD4+ T cells sorted from blood, sampled at week 24, from a patient treated with tofacitinib. The clonotype was recovered from a human donor with alopecia areata. The CDR3 region has the sequence CAVLPAEGSANYGYTF. The DNA sequence is TGTGCCGTCCTCCCCGCCGAGGGCAGTGCTAACTATGGCTACACCTTC.